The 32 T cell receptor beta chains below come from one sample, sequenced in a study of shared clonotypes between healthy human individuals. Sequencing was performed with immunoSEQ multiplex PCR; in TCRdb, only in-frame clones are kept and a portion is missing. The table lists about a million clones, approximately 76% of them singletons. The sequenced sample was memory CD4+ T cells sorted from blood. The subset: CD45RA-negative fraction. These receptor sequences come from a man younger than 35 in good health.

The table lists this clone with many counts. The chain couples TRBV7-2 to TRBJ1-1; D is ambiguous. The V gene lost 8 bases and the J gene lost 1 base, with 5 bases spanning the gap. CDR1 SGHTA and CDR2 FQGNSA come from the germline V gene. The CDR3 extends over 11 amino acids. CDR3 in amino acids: CASLQNTEAFF. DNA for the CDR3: TGTGCCAGCCTCCAGAACACTGAAGCTTTCTTT.

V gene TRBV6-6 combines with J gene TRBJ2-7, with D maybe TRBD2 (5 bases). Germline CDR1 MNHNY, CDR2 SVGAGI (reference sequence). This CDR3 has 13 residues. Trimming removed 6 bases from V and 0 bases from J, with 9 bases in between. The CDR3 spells CASSPGFSYEQYF. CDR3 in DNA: TGTGCCAGCAGCCCGGGATTCTCCTACGAGCAGTACTTC.

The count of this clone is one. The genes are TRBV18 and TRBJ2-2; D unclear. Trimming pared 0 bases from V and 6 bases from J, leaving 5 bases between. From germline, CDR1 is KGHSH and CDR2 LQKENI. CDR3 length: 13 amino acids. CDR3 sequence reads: CASSPPESGELFF. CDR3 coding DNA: TGTGCCAGCTCACCACCGGAGTCCGGGGAGCTGTTTTTT.

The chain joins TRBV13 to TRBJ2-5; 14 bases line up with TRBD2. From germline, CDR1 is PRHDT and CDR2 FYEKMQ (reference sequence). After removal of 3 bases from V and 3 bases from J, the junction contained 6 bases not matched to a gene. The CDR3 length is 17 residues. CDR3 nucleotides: TGTGCCAGCAGCTTCGTGGGACTAGCGGGGGACAAAGAGACCCAGTACTTC. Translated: CASSFVGLAGDKETQYF.

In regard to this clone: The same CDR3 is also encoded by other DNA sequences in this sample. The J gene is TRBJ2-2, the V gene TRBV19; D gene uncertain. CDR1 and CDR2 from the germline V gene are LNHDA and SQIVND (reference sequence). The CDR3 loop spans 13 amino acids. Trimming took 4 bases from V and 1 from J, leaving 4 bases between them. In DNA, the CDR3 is TGTGCCAGTAGTACTAGGAACACCGGGGAGCTGTTTTTT. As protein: CASSTRNTGELFF.

The CDR3 nucleotides read TGCGCCAGCAGTGAGGAGTCAAGACGCAATCAGCCCCAGCATTTT. Protein product: CASSEESRRNQPQHF. This chain joins TRBV10-2 and TRBJ1-5; no clear D. Trimming took off 2 bases at V and 2 bases at J, with 10 bases between the two ends. Germline CDR1 is WSHSY and CDR2 is SAAADI. This CDR3 is built from 15 residues.

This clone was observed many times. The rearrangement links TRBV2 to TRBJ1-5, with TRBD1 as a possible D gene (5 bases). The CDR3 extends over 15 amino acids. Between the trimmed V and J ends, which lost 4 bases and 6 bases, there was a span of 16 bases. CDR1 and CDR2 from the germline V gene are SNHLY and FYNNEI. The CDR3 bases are TGTGCCAGCAGTGCGGAAGGGGCTAAAGGTCAGCCCCAGCATTTT. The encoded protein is CASSAEGAKGQPQHF.

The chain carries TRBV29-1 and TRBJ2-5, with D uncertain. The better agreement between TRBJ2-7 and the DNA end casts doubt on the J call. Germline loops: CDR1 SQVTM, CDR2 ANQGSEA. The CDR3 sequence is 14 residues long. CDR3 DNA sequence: TGCAGCGTTGAAGATAACCTAATACCCTACGAGCAGTACTTC. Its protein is CSVEDNLIPYEQYF.

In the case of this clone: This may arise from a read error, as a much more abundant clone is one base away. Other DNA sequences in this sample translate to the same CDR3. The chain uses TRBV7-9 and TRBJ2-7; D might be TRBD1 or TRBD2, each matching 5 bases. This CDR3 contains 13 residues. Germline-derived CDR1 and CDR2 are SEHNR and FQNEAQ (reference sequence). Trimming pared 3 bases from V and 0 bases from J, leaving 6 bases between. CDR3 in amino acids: CASSLGVSYEQYF. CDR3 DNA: TGTGCCAGCAGCTTGGGGGTCTCCTACGAGCAGTACTTC.

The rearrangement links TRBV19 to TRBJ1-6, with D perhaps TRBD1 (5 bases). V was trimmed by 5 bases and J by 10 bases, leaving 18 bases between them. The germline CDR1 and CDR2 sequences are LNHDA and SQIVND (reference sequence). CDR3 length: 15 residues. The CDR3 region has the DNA TGTGCCAGTAGTTCCTCCCCCGGGGGGAAGTCACCCCTCCACTTT. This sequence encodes CASSSSPGGKSPLHF.

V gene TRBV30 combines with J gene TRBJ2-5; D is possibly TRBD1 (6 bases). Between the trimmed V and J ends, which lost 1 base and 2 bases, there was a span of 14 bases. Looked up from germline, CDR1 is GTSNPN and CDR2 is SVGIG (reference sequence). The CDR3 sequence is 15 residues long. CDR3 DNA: TGTGCCTGGAGTGAGGGCAGGGGACGTCAAGAGACCCAGTACTTC. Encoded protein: CAWSEGRGRQETQYF.

CDR3: CASSQDRGWITEAFF. The CDR3 nucleotides are TGTGCCAGCAGCCAAGACAGGGGTTGGATCACTGAAGCTTTCTTT. The chain is built from TRBV14 and TRBJ1-1, with a possible D match to TRBD1 (6 bases). Looked up from germline, CDR1 is SGHDN and CDR2 is FVKESK. V dropped 0 bases and J dropped 4 bases, with 12 bases sitting between them. The CDR3 has 15 amino acids.

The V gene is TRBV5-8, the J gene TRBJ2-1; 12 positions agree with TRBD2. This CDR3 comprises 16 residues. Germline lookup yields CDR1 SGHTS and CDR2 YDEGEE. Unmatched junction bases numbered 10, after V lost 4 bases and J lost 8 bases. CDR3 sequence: CASSRRTSGIKDEQFF. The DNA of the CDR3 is TGTGCCAGCAGCCGTCGGACTAGCGGGATCAAAGATGAGCAGTTCTTC.

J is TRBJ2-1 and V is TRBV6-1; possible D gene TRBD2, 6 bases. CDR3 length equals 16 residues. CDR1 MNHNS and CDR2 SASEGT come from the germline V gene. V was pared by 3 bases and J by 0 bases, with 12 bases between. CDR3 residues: CASSDAGTPSYNEQFF. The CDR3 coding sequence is TGTGCCAGCAGTGATGCCGGGACTCCCTCCTACAATGAGCAGTTCTTC.

The chain's CDR3 is CASSLVGMTDTQYF. DNA of the CDR3: TGTGCCAGCAGCTTGGTAGGGATGACAGATACGCAGTATTTT. The chain is built from TRBV5-6 and TRBJ2-3; D call uncertain. The germline V and J ends were trimmed by 0 bases and 3 bases, with 8 bases remaining between them. Germline V gene data show CDR1 as SGHDT and CDR2 as YYEEEE. The length of the CDR3 is 14 residues.

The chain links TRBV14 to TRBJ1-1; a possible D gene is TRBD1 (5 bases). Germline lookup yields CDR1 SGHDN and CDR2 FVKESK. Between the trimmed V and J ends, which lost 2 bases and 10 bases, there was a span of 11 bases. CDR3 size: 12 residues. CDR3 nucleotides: TGTGCCAGCAGCCAAAGAACAGGCGCAGCTTTCTTT. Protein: CASSQRTGAAFF.

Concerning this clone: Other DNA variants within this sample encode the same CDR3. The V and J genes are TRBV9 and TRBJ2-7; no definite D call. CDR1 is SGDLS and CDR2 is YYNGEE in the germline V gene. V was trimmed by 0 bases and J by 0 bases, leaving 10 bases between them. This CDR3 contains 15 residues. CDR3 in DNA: TGTGCCAGCAGCGTAGCCCCCGGGTCCTCCTACGAGCAGTACTTC. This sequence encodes CASSVAPGSSYEQYF.

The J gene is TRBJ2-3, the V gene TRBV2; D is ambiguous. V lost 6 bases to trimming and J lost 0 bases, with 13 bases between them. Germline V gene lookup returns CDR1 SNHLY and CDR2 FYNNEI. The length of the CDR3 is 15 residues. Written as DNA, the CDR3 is TGTGCCAGCAGCCTGGTCCGGATTAGCACAGATACGCAGTATTTT. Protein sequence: CASSLVRISTDTQYF.

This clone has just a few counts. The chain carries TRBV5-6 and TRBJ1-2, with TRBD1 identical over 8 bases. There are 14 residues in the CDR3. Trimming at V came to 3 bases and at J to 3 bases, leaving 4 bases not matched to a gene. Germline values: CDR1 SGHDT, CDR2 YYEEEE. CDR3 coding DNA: TGTGCCAGCAGCTGGGACAGGTCTGACTATGGCTACACCTTC. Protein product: CASSWDRSDYGYTF.

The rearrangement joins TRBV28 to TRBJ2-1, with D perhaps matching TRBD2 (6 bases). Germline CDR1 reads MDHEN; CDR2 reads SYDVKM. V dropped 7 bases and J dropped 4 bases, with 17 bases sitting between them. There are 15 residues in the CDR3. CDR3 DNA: TGTGCCAGCACGGGAGCACCTCCCGTATACAATGAGCAGTTCTTC. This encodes CASTGAPPVYNEQFF.

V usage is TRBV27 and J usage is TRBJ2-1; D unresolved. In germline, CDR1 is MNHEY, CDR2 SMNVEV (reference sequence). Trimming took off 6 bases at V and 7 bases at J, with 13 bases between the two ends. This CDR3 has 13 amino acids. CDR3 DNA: TGTGCCAGCAGATTCAGAGGCCAAAATGAGCAGTTCTTC. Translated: CASRFRGQNEQFF.

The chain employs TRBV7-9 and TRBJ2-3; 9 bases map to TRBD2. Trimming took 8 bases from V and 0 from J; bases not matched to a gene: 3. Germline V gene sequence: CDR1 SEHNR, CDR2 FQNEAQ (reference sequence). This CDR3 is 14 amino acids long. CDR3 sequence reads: CASLSGGSTDTQYF. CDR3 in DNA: TGTGCCAGCTTAAGCGGGGGGAGCACAGATACGCAGTATTTT.

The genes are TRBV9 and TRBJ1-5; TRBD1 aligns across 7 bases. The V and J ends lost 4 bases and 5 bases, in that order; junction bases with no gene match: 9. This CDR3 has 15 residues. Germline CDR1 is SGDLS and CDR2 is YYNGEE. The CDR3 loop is CASSPGDRTDQPQHF. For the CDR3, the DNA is TGTGCCAGCAGCCCTGGGGACAGAACAGATCAGCCCCAGCATTTT.

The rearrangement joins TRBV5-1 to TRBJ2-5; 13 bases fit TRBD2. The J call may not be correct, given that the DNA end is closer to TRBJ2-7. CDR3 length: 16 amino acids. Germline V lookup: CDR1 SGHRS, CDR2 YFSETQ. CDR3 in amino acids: CASSILTSGRAREQYF. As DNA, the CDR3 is TGCGCCAGCAGCATCCTAACTAGCGGGAGGGCCCGCGAGCAGTACTTC.

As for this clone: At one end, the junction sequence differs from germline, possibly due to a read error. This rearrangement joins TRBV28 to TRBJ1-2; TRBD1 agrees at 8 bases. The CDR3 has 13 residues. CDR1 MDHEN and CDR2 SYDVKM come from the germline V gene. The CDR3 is CASRRTGTGLFLF. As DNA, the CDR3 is TGTGCCAGCAGGCGAACGGGGACAGGCCTTTTTCTATTC.

The CDR3 is CASSASGGPTDTQYF. The DNA for the CDR3 is TGTGCCAGCAGCGCATCGGGGGGCCCCACAGATACGCAGTATTTT. V and J are TRBV9 and TRBJ2-3; D may be TRBD2 (7 bases). Germline CDR1 and CDR2: SGDLS and YYNGEE. This CDR3 contains 15 residues. The V gene lost 3 bases and the J gene lost 2 bases, with 13 bases spanning the gap.

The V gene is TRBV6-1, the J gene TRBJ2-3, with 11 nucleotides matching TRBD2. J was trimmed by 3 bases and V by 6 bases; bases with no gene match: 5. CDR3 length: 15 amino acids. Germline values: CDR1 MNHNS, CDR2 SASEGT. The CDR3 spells CASRFSGGGTDTQYF. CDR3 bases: TGTGCCAGCAGATTTAGCGGGGGGGGAACAGATACGCAGTATTTT.

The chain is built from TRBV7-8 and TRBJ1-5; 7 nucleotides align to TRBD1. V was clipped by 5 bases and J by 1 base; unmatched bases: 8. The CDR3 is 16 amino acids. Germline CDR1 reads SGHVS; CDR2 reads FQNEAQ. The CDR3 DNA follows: TGTGCCAGCAGCCCACAGGGCAGGGGGAGCAATCAGCCCCAGCATTTT. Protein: CASSPQGRGSNQPQHF.

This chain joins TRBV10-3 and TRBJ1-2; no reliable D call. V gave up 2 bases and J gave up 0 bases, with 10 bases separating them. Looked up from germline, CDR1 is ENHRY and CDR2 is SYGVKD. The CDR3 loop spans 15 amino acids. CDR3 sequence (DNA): TGTGCCATCAGTGAGAATTGGGGAGCTAACTATGGCTACACCTTC. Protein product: CAISENWGANYGYTF.

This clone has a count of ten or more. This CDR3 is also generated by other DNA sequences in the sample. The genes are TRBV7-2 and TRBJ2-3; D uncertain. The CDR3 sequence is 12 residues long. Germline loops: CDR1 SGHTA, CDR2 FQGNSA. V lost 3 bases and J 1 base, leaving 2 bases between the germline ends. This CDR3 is CASSFGTDTQYF. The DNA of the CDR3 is TGTGCCAGCAGCTTCGGCACAGATACGCAGTATTTT.

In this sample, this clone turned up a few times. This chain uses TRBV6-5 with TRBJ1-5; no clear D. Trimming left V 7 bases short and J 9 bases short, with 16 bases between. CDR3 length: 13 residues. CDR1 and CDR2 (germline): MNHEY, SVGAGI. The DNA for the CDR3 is TGTGCCAGCATCTCCAGGTCGGGAGGGCCCCAGCATTTT. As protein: CASISRSGGPQHF.

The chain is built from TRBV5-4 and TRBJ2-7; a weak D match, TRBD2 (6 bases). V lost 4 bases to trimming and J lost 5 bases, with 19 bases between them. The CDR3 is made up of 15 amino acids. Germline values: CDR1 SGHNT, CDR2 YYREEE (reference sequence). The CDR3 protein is CASSLSGGVLDEQYF. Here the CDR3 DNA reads TGTGCCAGCAGCCTGTCGGGCGGGGTCTTGGACGAGCAGTACTTC.